Presented here are 20 T cell receptor beta chains from one specimen sequenced in a study of Tregs in tolerant kidney transplant recipients. TCRdb keeps only in-frame clones here, not all; method: immunoSEQ multiplex PCR. Its table records roughly 48,000 clones. Sequencing used CD4+ T cells from blood, obtained before the transplant. The receptor source for this set is a human donor who received a combined kidney and bone marrow transplant.

Points on this clone: The read terminates 3 residues ahead of where the CDR3 ends, so the germline J gene completes it. V usage is TRBV18 and J usage is TRBJ2-2; 7 bases fit TRBD2. The germline gives CDR1 KGHSH, CDR2 LQKENI. V dropped 3 bases and J dropped 6; count of bases not matched to a gene: 10. The CDR3 length is 16 residues. The covered CDR3 bases are TGTGCCAGCTCACCTAGCGGGTTCCCCTCATCCGGGGAG. It yields the protein CASSPSGFPSSGE. The whole CDR3 protein is CASSPSGFPSSGELFF. Complete variable domain (other parts from reference TRBV18 and TRBJ2-2): NAGVMQNPRHLVRRRGQEARLRCSPMKGHSHVYWYRQLPEEGLKFMVYLQKENIIDESGMPKERFSAEFPKEGPSILRIQQVVRGDSAAYFCASSPSGFPSSGELFFGEGSRLTVL.

Points on this clone: A junction end diverges from the germline sequence, so it may reflect a read error. The CDR3 end is not reached by the read, which stops 3 residues before it; the germline J gene fills it in. This sequence joins TRBV7-8 and TRBJ1-5; D not certain. Germline-derived CDR1 and CDR2 are SGHVS and FQNEAQ. This CDR3 spans 15 amino acids. The CDR3 sequence: CASSLDEGYNQPQHF. CDR3 DNA, as far as it was read: TGTGCCAGCAGTTTAGATGAGGGCTACAATCAGCCC.

A remark on this clone: The CDR3 goes on 3 residues after the read ends, and that part is filled in from the germline J gene. The V call is TRBV18, the J call TRBJ2-7; D could derive from TRBD1 or TRBD2 (5 bases each). Between the trimmed V and J ends, which lost 2 bases and 3 bases, there was a span of 14 bases. Looked up from germline, CDR1 is KGHSH and CDR2 is LQKENI. This CDR3 region has 15 residues. The covered CDR3 bases are TGTGCCAGCTCACCAATGAGGGGTCCCCTCTACGAG. Protein sequence: CASSPMRGPLYE. Given in full, the CDR3 is CASSPMRGPLYEQYF.

For this clone: The CDR3 end falls 3 residues outside the read, so it is completed with the germline J gene. This chain connects TRBV29-1 to TRBJ2-1; 12 bases are shared with TRBD2. CDR3 length: 14 residues. Losses at the gene ends were 4 bases for V and 2 bases for J; bases not matched to a gene: 0. Germline V CDR1 and CDR2: SQVTM, ANQGSEA. The sequenced part of the CDR3 DNA is TGCAGCGTTGGGACTAGCGGGACCTACAATGAG. This codes for CSVGTSGTYNE. In full, the CDR3 reads CSVGTSGTYNEQFF.

With regard to this clone: The CDR3 end lies 3 residues beyond the end of the read and is filled in from the germline J gene. V gene TRBV5-1 combines with J gene TRBJ1-2; D call uncertain. Germline assignment: CDR1 SGHRS and CDR2 YFSETQ. The CDR3 covers 14 residues. V shed 4 bases and J shed 5 bases, with 15 bases lying between them. CDR3 amino acids: CASSGQATGYGYTF. The DNA read from the CDR3 is TGCGCCAGCAGCGGGCAGGCGACGGGGTATGGC.

As to this clone: From the germline J gene comes the end of the CDR3, since the read stops 3 residues before it. V is TRBV10-2 and J is TRBJ2-2; 11 nucleotides agree with TRBD2. Germline V lookup: CDR1 WSHSY, CDR2 SAAADI. The length of the CDR3 is 16 residues. The V gene end was trimmed by 5 bases and the J gene end by 1 base; junction bases not matched to a gene: 3. CDR3 loop: CASSFGTSGNTGELFF. The part of the CDR3 DNA that was read is TGCGCCAGCAGTTTTGGGACTAGCGGGAACACCGGGGAG.

To note about this clone: The read finishes 3 residues shy of the CDR3 end, and the germline J gene is used to complete it. The rearrangement uses TRBV20-1 and TRBJ2-5, with 7 bases fitting TRBD1. The ends lost 5 bases at V and 3 bases at J; junction bases unmatched: 6. The germline gives CDR1 DFQATT, CDR2 SNEGSKA (reference sequence). The CDR3 sequence is 13 residues long. CDR3 bases read: TGCAGTGCTCCCTTCGACAGGGAAGAGACC. Translated: CSAPFDREET. The whole CDR3 is CSAPFDREETQYF.

On this clone: The read terminates 3 residues ahead of where the CDR3 ends, so the germline J gene completes it. The chain joins TRBV20-1 to TRBJ2-3; tentative D call: TRBD2 (6 bases). V lost 4 bases, J lost 1 base, and 12 bases lay in between. The CDR3 length is 14 residues. Germline-derived CDR1 and CDR2 are DFQATT and SNEGSKA (reference sequence). The CDR3 sequence is CSATRRGRTDTQYF. The covered CDR3 bases are TGCAGTGCTACCAGGCGGGGACGCACAGATACG.

With respect to this clone: The CDR3 end lies 3 residues beyond the end of the read and is filled in from the germline J gene. V gene TRBV19 combines with J gene TRBJ2-1; D is perhaps TRBD2 (6 bases). The CDR3 runs 13 residues. The V gene's germline CDR1 is LNHDA and CDR2 SQIVND (reference sequence). Trimming cost V 6 bases and J 6 bases, with 12 bases left between them. CDR3 DNA, as far as it was read: TGTGCCAGTAGGAGACTAGGAGTCAATGAG. This codes for CASRRLGVNE. The complete CDR3 reads CASRRLGVNEQFF.

As concerns this clone: The observed sequence ends 3 residues before the CDR3 terminus, with the missing tail filled in from the germline J gene. The rearrangement uses TRBV19 and TRBJ2-2; 7 bases line up with TRBD2. V trimming: 6 bases; J trimming: 2 bases; junction bases outside the gene matches: 3. CDR3 length: 14 residues. The germline V gene has CDR1 LNHDA and CDR2 SQIVND (reference sequence). CDR3 sequence reads: CASRASGNTGELFF. CDR3 DNA (partial): TGTGCCAGTAGAGCTAGCGGTAACACCGGGGAG.

Comments on this clone: The CDR3 goes on 3 residues after the read ends, and that part is filled in from the germline J gene. The chain combines TRBV10-3 with TRBJ2-7; TRBD1 matches 7 bases. The germline V gene has CDR1 ENHRY and CDR2 SYGVKD. V shed 2 bases, J shed 5 bases, and the junction held 6 bases outside the gene matches. This CDR3 contains 14 residues. The CDR3 sequence: CAISETGVSDEQYF. CDR3 DNA, as far as it was read: TGTGCCATCAGTGAGACAGGGGTTTCCGACGAG.

CDR3 sequence: CASSFTGVKYNEQFF. The covered CDR3 bases are TGTGCCAGCAGTTTCACAGGGGTTAAGTACAATGAG. The rearrangement links TRBV6-2 or TRBV6-3 to TRBJ2-1, with 7 bases identical to TRBD1. The read ends 3 residues before the CDR3 terminus; that terminus is restored from the germline J gene. With V trimmed by 4 bases and J by 4 bases, 7 bases remained unmatched. The germline V gene has CDR1 MNHEY and CDR2 SVGEGT. The CDR3 runs to 15 residues.

With respect to this clone: Coverage ceases 3 residues before the CDR3 finishes, and the germline J gene fills in the end. The chain is built from TRBV6-2 or TRBV6-3 and TRBJ2-1, with D tentatively TRBD1 (5 bases). CDR3 length equals 15 residues. CDR1 MNHEY and CDR2 SVGEGT come from the germline V gene. Trimming shortened V by 5 bases and J by 8 bases, and 19 bases separated the two germline ends. The sequenced part of the CDR3 DNA is TGTGCCAGCAGTACTGTGGGGCTCAAATCCGATGAG. This codes for CASSTVGLKSDE. The CDR3 reads in full as CASSTVGLKSDEQFF.

A note on this clone: The CDR3 is cut off 3 residues early in the read; its end comes from the germline J gene. The rearrangement joins TRBV20-1 to TRBJ2-7; TRBD2 is a possible D gene (6 bases). Trimming took off 3 bases at V and 3 bases at J, with 18 bases between the two ends. The V gene's germline CDR1 is DFQATT and CDR2 SNEGSKA (reference sequence). This CDR3 is built from 15 residues. CDR3 bases read: TGCAGTGCTAGGGGCTCGGGTGCGGGATACTACGAG. Protein product: CSARGSGAGYYE. The whole CDR3 sequence is CSARGSGAGYYEQYF.

Concerning this clone itself: From the germline J gene comes the end of the CDR3, since the read stops 3 residues before it. The chain is built from TRBV6-2 or TRBV6-3 and TRBJ2-3; 13 bases are shared with TRBD2. This CDR3 region has 15 residues. CDR1 is MNHEY, CDR2 SVGEGT, per germline. The CDR3 region is CASRSTGTSGTSQYF. The sequenced part of the CDR3 DNA is TGTGCCAGCAGATCCACCGGGACTAGCGGGACCTCG.

Remarks on this clone: Read coverage stops 3 residues before the CDR3 terminus; the germline J gene supplies the remainder. The chain joins TRBV18 to TRBJ2-6, with D possibly being TRBD1 (6 bases). Germline V gene sequence: CDR1 KGHSH, CDR2 LQKENI. Trimming pared 3 bases from V and 2 bases from J, leaving 14 bases between. This CDR3 region has 17 residues. CDR3 bases read: TGTGCCAGCTCACCGGCAGGGGCAGCACCTGGGGCCAACGTC. Translated, it gives CASSPAGAAPGANV. The CDR3 reads in full as CASSPAGAAPGANVLTF.

In the case of this clone: The read comes to an end 3 residues before the CDR3 does, leaving the germline J gene to fill in the end. V is TRBV19 and J is TRBJ1-2; 12 nucleotides match TRBD1. Germline CDR1 is LNHDA and CDR2 is SQIVND (reference sequence). The V segment lost 9 bases and the J segment 4 bases; nucleotides outside the gene matches: 9. This CDR3 has 15 amino acids. The CDR3 DNA, read in part, is TGTGCCAGCCGAGAACCGGGACAGGGGGCCTATGGC. Its translation is CASREPGQGAYG. In full, the CDR3 is CASREPGQGAYGYTF.

To note about this clone: With the read ending 3 residues before the CDR3 end, the germline J gene is used to fill in that end. The chain combines TRBV6-2 or TRBV6-3 with TRBJ2-1; 7 nucleotides agree with TRBD1. CDR3 length: 16 amino acids. V lost 5 bases to trimming and J lost 2 bases; unmatched junction nucleotides: 9. Germline CDR1 and CDR2: MNHEY and SVGEGT. CDR3 loop: CASSLIQGSPYNEQFF. Partial CDR3 DNA: TGTGCCAGCAGTCTAATACAGGGGAGCCCCTACAATGAG.

Comment on this clone: The read ends 3 residues shy of where the CDR3 ends; the end is completed using the germline J gene. The chain joins TRBV2 to TRBJ2-7; 9 nucleotides line up with TRBD1. The J segment lost 3 bases and the V segment lost 7 bases, leaving 7 bases of the junction unmatched. Germline assignment: CDR1 SNHLY and CDR2 FYNNEI. The CDR3 has 14 amino acids. The covered CDR3 bases are TGTGCCAGCACTGGGACAGGGTTGAGCTACGAG. Protein: CASTGTGLSYE. From start to end, the CDR3 is CASTGTGLSYEQYF. Full variable domain (missing parts from reference TRBV2 and TRBJ2-7): EPEVTQTPSHQVTQMGQEVILRCVPISNHLYFYWYRQILGQKVEFLVSFYNNEISEKSEIFDDQFSVERPDGSNFTLKIRSTKLEDSAMYFCASTGTGLSYEQYFGPGTRLTVT.

Turning to this clone: The CDR3 goes on 3 residues after the read ends, and that part is filled in from the germline J gene. V gene TRBV5-1 combines with J gene TRBJ2-3, with 9 nucleotides matching TRBD2. Germline-derived CDR1 and CDR2 are SGHRS and YFSETQ. The CDR3 is 16 residues long. Trimming took 2 bases from V and 5 from J; bases not matched to a gene: 9. CDR3 bases read: TGCGCCAGCAGCTTTCGGGTAGCGGGAGAGGGAGATACG. Translated, it gives CASSFRVAGEGDT. In full, the CDR3 reads CASSFRVAGEGDTQYF.